These 18 T cell receptor beta chains came from one sample sequenced in a study of T-cell reconstitution after alpha-beta-depleted transplantation in children. This sample's TCRbeta library carried unique molecular identifier barcodes. TCRdb called the PCR reads again in MiXCR, with one record for every CDR3 protein. Of some 490,000 distinct CDR3 sequences listed, 12% are singletons. Sequenced here: PBMCs from the stem cell graft donor, sampled from the stem cell graft. The receptors originated from a human donor who donated a stem cell graft to a child with combined immunodeficiency.

This sequence joins TRBV10-3 and TRBJ2-7; maybe TRBD1 (5 bases). Germline CDR1 and CDR2: ENHRY and SYGVKD. This CDR3 is 16 amino acids long. The V gene lost 1 base and the J gene lost 2 bases, with 15 bases spanning the gap. CDR3 coding DNA: TGTGCCATCAGTGAGTACCCCAGGGTCTACACCTACGAGCAGTACTTC. Its translation is CAISEYPRVYTYEQYF.

This clonotype was seen more than once but under ten times. J is TRBJ2-1 and V is TRBV11-3; a weak D match, TRBD1 (6 bases). The CDR3 is made up of 15 amino acids. Germline lookup yields CDR1 SGHNT and CDR2 YENEEA. V shed 0 bases and J shed 5 bases, with 11 bases lying between them. CDR3 in amino acids: CASSLEGDNDNEQFF. CDR3 coding DNA: TGTGCCAGCAGCTTAGAGGGGGACAACGACAATGAGCAGTTCTTC.

V gene TRBV11-2 combines with J gene TRBJ2-3; D not resolved. The CDR3 runs 15 residues. Trimming cost V 5 bases and J 1 base, with 13 bases left between them. Germline V CDR1 and CDR2: SGHAT, FQNNGV. CDR3 DNA sequence: TGTGCCAGCAGCCCCAGGTGGGCAGGCACAGATACGCAGTATTTT. This sequence encodes CASSPRWAGTDTQYF.

CDR3 amino acids: CASSALTGGSYEQYF. DNA of the CDR3: TGTGCCAGCAGTGCCCTGACAGGGGGCTCCTACGAGCAGTACTTC. V is TRBV2 and J is TRBJ2-7; 9 nucleotides agree with TRBD1. Germline V gives CDR1 SNHLY, CDR2 FYNNEI. Trimming took 4 bases from V and 0 from J; bases not matched to a gene: 4. The CDR3 contains 15 residues.

The DNA for the CDR3 is TGTGCCAGCAGCTTAGCTGGCAGTCTCCGAGGCACCATATATTTT. Protein sequence: CASSLAGSLRGTIYF. This rearrangement joins TRBV7-8 to TRBJ1-3; the D is unclear. Trimming removed 0 bases from V and 9 bases from J, with 15 bases in between. This CDR3 contains 15 residues. Germline assignment: CDR1 SGHVS and CDR2 FQNEAQ.

In its sample, this clonotype was seen many times. This chain uses TRBV18 with TRBJ2-2; 8 bases line up with TRBD1. V shed 5 bases, J shed 1 base, and the junction held 6 bases outside the gene matches. This CDR3 comprises 16 residues. Germline V gene lookup returns CDR1 KGHSH and CDR2 LQKENI. The CDR3 loop is CASSSQGVKNTGELFF. In DNA, the CDR3 is TGTGCCAGCTCATCACAGGGGGTAAAGAACACCGGGGAGCTGTTTTTT.

This clonotype was found a few times. The rearrangement links TRBV6-2 or TRBV6-3 to TRBJ1-5, with unresolved D. The CDR3 runs to 16 residues. V lost 6 bases and J lost 1, with 16 bases in between. The germline CDR1 and CDR2 sequences are MNHEY and SVGEGT. The CDR3, as DNA: TGTGCCAGCAGCCCTGTGAGGGAGAGGAGCAATCAGCCCCAGCATTTT. It codes for CASSPVRERSNQPQHF.

This clonotype was observed a handful of times. The chain carries TRBV25-1 and TRBJ2-3; D ambiguous. The CDR3 runs 13 residues. Deletions cut 3 bases from V and 2 bases from J, with 6 bases between. Per germline, CDR1 MGHDK and CDR2 SYGVNS. The CDR3 loop is CASSDQFTDTQYF. In nucleotides, the CDR3 is TGTGCCAGCAGTGATCAGTTCACAGATACGCAGTATTTT. Looking up the rest from reference TRBV25-1 and TRBJ2-3 gives the full variable domain: EADIYQTPRYLVIGTGKKITLECSQTMGHDKMYWYQQDPGMELHLIHYSYGVNSTEKGDLSSESTVSRIRTEHFPLTLESARPSHTSQYLCASSDQFTDTQYFGPGTRLTVL.

This clonotype was detected ten times or more. The chain recombines TRBV29-1 with TRBJ2-1; D is unclear. CDR1 is SQVTM and CDR2 is ANQGSEA in the germline V gene. V gave up 5 bases and J gave up 6 bases, with 23 bases separating them. The CDR3 runs to 16 residues. The CDR3 region is CSVNYRALGKGNEQFF. The CDR3, as DNA: TGCAGCGTTAATTACCGGGCCTTAGGTAAGGGCAATGAGCAGTTCTTC.

This clonotype was counted at least ten times. The V call is TRBV29-1, the J call TRBJ2-3; D is unresolved. Trimming shortened V by 2 bases and J by 0 bases, and 9 bases separated the two germline ends. CDR3 length: 14 residues. CDR1 is SQVTM, CDR2 ANQGSEA, per germline. CDR3 residues: CSVEYGVSTDTQYF. The CDR3 nucleotides read TGCAGCGTTGAATATGGGGTTAGCACAGATACGCAGTATTTT.

This rearrangement joins TRBV18 to TRBJ1-3; possible D gene TRBD1, 5 bases. Germline CDR1 reads KGHSH; CDR2 reads LQKENI. The CDR3 extends over 18 amino acids. Trimming cost V 3 bases and J 0 bases, with 18 bases left between them. The CDR3 DNA reads as TGTGCCAGCTCACCTATAAAGGGGCCCGGCGGCTCTGGAAACACCATATATTTT. This gives the protein CASSPIKGPGGSGNTIYF.

The chain joins TRBV2 to TRBJ2-1, with a weak D call TRBD1 (5 bases). V lost 2 bases, J lost 15 bases, and 14 bases lay in between. The CDR3 length is 12 residues. The germline CDR1 and CDR2 sequences are SNHLY and FYNNEI. In DNA form, the CDR3 reads TGTGCCAGCAGTGAACAGACAGTTTTGGGGTTCTTC. Protein product: CASSEQTVLGFF. The full variable domain, in which reference TRBV2 and TRBJ2-1 provide the parts outside the CDR3, is EPEVTQTPSHQVTQMGQEVILRCVPISNHLYFYWYRQILGQKVEFLVSFYNNEISEKSEIFDDQFSVERPDGSNFTLKIRSTKLEDSAMYFCASSEQTVLGFFGPGTRLTVL.

This clonotype was counted a single time. The V call is TRBV2, the J call TRBJ1-1; D is uncertain. This CDR3 spans 14 amino acids. Germline CDR1 SNHLY, CDR2 FYNNEI. V was pared by 7 bases and J by 6 bases, with 18 bases between. DNA for the CDR3: TGTGCCAGCACCGATGTCAACTCTGACGCTGAAGCTTTCTTT. Translation: CASTDVNSDAEAFF.

This clonotype was counted ten times or more. J is TRBJ2-7 and V is TRBV10-3; 9 nucleotides align to TRBD1. CDR1 is ENHRY and CDR2 is SYGVKD in the germline V gene. The CDR3 is 14 residues long. The V and J ends lost 10 bases and 1 base, in that order; junction bases with no gene match: 8. DNA for the CDR3: TGTGCCAGCTTGAGGACAGGGGCTTCCTACGAGCAGTACTTC. Encoded protein: CASLRTGASYEQYF.

This clonotype was recorded a few times. The V gene is TRBV7-3, the J gene TRBJ2-3; the match to TRBD2 covers 8 bases. The V segment lost 0 bases and the J segment 4 bases; nucleotides outside the gene matches: 3. CDR1 and CDR2 (germline): SGHTA, FQGTGA. This CDR3 region has 15 residues. CDR3 sequence: CASSLTRGGPDTQYF. The CDR3, as DNA: TGTGCCAGCAGCTTAACCCGGGGGGGCCCAGATACGCAGTATTTT.

Ten or more counts support this clonotype. This CDR3 reads CASSLRLAGAFSYNEQFF. As DNA, the CDR3 is TGTGCCAGCAGCCTGAGGCTAGCGGGGGCATTCTCCTACAATGAGCAGTTCTTC. This chain uses TRBV12-3 or TRBV12-4 with TRBJ2-1; 10 bases line up with TRBD2. The CDR3 loop spans 18 amino acids. V gave up 6 bases and J gave up 0 bases; unmatched junction bases: 11.

The sample holds many counts of this clonotype. V usage is TRBV7-3 and J usage is TRBJ2-3, with no clear D. Trimming left V 6 bases short and J 2 bases short, with 12 bases between. Looked up from germline, CDR1 is SGHTA and CDR2 is FQGTGA. The CDR3 length is 14 residues. The CDR3 reads CASSQLLSTDTQYF. CDR3 sequence (DNA): TGTGCCAGCAGTCAACTCCTATCCACAGATACGCAGTATTTT.

This clonotype was observed a few times. The chain has TRBV7-2 and TRBJ2-1; 11 positions match TRBD2. Germline V lookup: CDR1 SGHTA, CDR2 FQGNSA. CDR3 length: 15 residues. The V gene end was trimmed by 5 bases and the J gene end by 7 bases; junction bases not matched to a gene: 7. Written as DNA, the CDR3 is TGTGCCAGCAGCCCCACTAGCGGGGGCCTTAATGAGCAGTTCTTC. Protein product: CASSPTSGGLNEQFF.